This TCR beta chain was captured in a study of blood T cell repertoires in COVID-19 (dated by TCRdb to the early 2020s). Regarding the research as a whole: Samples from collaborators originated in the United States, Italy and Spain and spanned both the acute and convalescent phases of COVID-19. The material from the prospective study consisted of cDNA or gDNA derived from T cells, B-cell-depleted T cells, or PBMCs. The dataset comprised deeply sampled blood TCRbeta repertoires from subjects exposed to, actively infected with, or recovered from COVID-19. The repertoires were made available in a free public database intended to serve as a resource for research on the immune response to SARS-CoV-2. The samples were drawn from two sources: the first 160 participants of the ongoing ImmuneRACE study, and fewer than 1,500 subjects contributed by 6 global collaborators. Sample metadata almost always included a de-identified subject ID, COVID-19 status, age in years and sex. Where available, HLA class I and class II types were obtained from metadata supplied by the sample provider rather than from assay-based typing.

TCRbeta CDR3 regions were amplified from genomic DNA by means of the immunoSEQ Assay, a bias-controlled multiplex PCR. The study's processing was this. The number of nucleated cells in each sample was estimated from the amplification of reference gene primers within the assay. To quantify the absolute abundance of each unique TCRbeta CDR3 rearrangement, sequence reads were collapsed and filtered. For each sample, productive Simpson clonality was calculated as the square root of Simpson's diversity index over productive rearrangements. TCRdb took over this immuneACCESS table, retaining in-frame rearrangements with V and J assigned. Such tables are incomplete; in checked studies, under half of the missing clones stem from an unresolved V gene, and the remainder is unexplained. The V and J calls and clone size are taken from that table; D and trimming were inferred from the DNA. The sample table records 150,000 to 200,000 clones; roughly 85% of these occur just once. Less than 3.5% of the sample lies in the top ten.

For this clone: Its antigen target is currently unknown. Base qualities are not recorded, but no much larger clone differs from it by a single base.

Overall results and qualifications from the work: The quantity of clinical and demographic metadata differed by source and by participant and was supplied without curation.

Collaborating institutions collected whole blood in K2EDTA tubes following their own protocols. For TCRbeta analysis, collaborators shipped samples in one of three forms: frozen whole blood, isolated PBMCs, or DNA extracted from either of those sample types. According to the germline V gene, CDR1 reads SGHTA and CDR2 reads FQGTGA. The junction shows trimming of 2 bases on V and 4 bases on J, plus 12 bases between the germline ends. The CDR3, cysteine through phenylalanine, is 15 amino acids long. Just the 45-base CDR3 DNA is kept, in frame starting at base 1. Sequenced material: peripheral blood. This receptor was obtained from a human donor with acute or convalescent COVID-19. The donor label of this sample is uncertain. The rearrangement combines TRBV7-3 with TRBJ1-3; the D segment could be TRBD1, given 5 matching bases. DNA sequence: TGTGCCAGCAGCTTAGATTCGGGACTAGGAAACACCATATATTTT. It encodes CASSLDSGLGNTIYF.